This T cell receptor (beta chain) was obtained from a study of T cell responses to AZD1222 COVID-19 vaccine (dated by TCRdb to the early 2020s). With respect to the entire study: AZD1222 recipients given second doses at about 4 weeks or at about 12 weeks were pooled, since spike-specific TCR depth and breadth were not found to differ between the two schedules. TCR sequencing covered roughly 230 trial participants: about 210 given two doses of AZD1222 and approximately 26 given two doses of MenACWY control vaccine. Trial participants were enrolled by age into 18-55, 56-69 and 70-plus year subgroups, with about 150, 27 and 61 TCR-sequenced participants respectively.

From V the trimming removes 2 bases and from J it removes 9 bases, while the gene matches leave 20 bases of the junction unaccounted for. For CDR1 and CDR2, the germline V gene lists LGHNA and YNFKEQ. The CDR3 spans 20 residues, from the cysteine through the phenylalanine. CDR3 DNA only is kept here, 60 bases in frame from base 1. The investigation overall reported the following: No day 14 peak-response samples were available, so repertoires were characterized only after the peak T cell response. In the small 56-69-year group, the increase in depth fell short of significance, most likely because of low power. The vaccine-associated CD4 TCRs covered the entire spike protein, and the dominant responses fell in regions 160-218 and 743-854. Most participants were white British and females outnumbered males, and the authors suggested that clonal diversity may have been underestimated. Nearly half of unique spike-specific TCRs reportedly recognized epitopes outside regions mutated in the B.1.351 and B.1.1.7 variants. Spike-specific TCR breadth and depth rose significantly after two AZD1222 doses compared with day 0 and with MenACWY recipients. Conclusions about previously exposed vaccinees are limited, since just a handful of AZD1222 recipients were seropositive for SARS-CoV-2 at baseline.

As regards this clone: Its specific antigen is unknown. Base quality data are lacking; no much larger clone is found one base away.

The sample's time point label is to be understood as: baseline before first vaccination. The vaccinee samples were drawn from two UK trials, COV001 and COV002, one of which was a single-blind randomized controlled phase 2/3 trial testing AZD1222 (ChAdOx1 nCoV-19) in healthy adults. For TCRbeta chain sequencing, PBMC samples from trial participants were taken at day 0 and at day 28 after the second dose. The CDR3 regions of human TCRbeta chains were analyzed by immunosequencing. The study's own analysis went as follows. TCRs in the repertoires were compared against a reference library of SARS-CoV-2-specific TCRs that had been generated with the MIRA antigen-specificity platform. Breadth was defined as the fraction of unique TCRs that were SARS-CoV-2-associated. Depth was defined as the fraction of total T cells that were SARS-CoV-2-associated. Using the MIRA data, every spike-specific TCR was mapped to the spike region that the TCR reacted to and assigned to either a CD4 or a CD8 class. Log10-transformed breadth and depth values were compared by one-way ANOVA with Sidak's multiple comparisons tests. TCRdb provides this immuneACCESS table in a form limited to in-frame rearrangements. Some clones are lacking; in checked studies, under half of them reflect an unresolved V gene, and why the rest are absent is not known. The V and J calls and clone size come from that table; D and trimming were worked out from the DNA. The sample includes approximately 120,000 clones, with around 87% observed a single time. Of the sample, under 11% is held by the ten largest clones.

The V and J genes are TRBV4-2 and TRBJ1-6; 9 nucleotides in the junction match TRBD1. Sequenced material: peripheral blood, taken on day 0 of AZD1222 vaccination. This receptor was identified in an adult in good health. The DNA is as follows: TGTGCCAGCAGCCAATCCCCCGGGACAGGGTTGGGGGGTAATCGTTCACCCCTCCACTTT. Its protein reads: CASSQSPGTGLGGNRSPLHF.